The 11 T cell receptor beta chains reported below all come from one sample, sequenced in a study of T cell clonality in common variable immunodeficiency. The protocol was immunoSEQ multiplex PCR, while the TCRdb copy is restricted to in-frame clones and leaves out a portion. The table lists tens of thousands of clones, with no singletons. The sequencing sample was made of peripheral blood mononuclear cells. The receptors stem from a person aged 18 to 70 in good health.

This clone was counted many times. The read is 3 residues too short to cover the CDR3 end, so that end is filled in from the germline J gene. This sequence joins TRBV4-1 and TRBJ2-1; 9 bases align to TRBD2. Germline loops: CDR1 MGHRA, CDR2 YSYEKL. The CDR3 loop spans 15 amino acids. V was clipped by 5 bases and J by 4 bases; unmatched bases: 6. The CDR3 loop reads CASSLAGEAYNEQFF. CDR3 bases read: TGCGCCAGCAGCTTAGCGGGAGAGGCGTACAATGAG.

Ten or more counts support this clone. The observed sequence ends 3 residues before the CDR3 terminus, with the missing tail filled in from the germline J gene. The rearrangement links TRBV5-1 to TRBJ1-1; perhaps TRBD1 as D (6 bases). V lost 2 bases and J lost 1, with 15 bases in between. This CDR3 spans 16 amino acids. Germline lookup yields CDR1 SGHRS and CDR2 YFSETQ. CDR3 residues: CASSLQPGQANTEAFF. The covered CDR3 bases are TGCGCCAGCAGCTTACAACCGGGACAAGCGAACACTGAA.

This clone was recorded many times. The DNA ends 3 residues before the CDR3 does, and the rest of the CDR3 is filled in from the germline J gene. This rearrangement joins TRBV7-2 to TRBJ1-2; weak D call: TRBD1 (6 bases). The CDR3 has 14 residues. From germline, CDR1 is SGHTA and CDR2 FQGNSA. The covered CDR3 bases are TGTGCCAGCAGCTCCTTACAGGGAGGAGGGGGC. This translates into CASSSLQGGGG. The complete CDR3 reads CASSSLQGGGGYTF.

This clone has at least ten counts. Read data end 3 residues before the CDR3 end; the end is taken from the germline J gene. This chain uses TRBV5-5 with TRBJ1-2; weak D call: TRBD1 (6 bases). Looked up from germline, CDR1 is SGHKS and CDR2 is YYEKEE (reference sequence). Between the trimmed V and J ends, which lost 0 bases and 7 bases, there was a span of 10 bases. This CDR3 is 13 amino acids long. CDR3 amino acids: CASSLDRDGGYTF. The sequenced part of the CDR3 DNA is TGTGCCAGCAGCTTGGACAGGGATGGTGGC.

The sample holds many counts of this clone. This chain's CDR3 is CSARQAPTSAGSYNEQFF. Incomplete CDR3 DNA: TGCAGTGCTAGGCAGGCCCCGACCTCAGCGGGATCCTACAATGAG. The V gene is TRBV20-1, the J gene TRBJ2-1; 7 positions match TRBD2. The read ends 3 residues shy of where the CDR3 ends; the end is completed using the germline J gene. V was pared by 3 bases and J by 1 base, with 15 bases of the junction left unmatched. The germline gives CDR1 DFQATT, CDR2 SNEGSKA (reference sequence). This CDR3 spans 18 amino acids.

In this sample, this clone turned up many times. The CDR3 goes on 3 residues after the read ends, and that part is filled in from the germline J gene. The genes are TRBV5-1 and TRBJ2-3, with 9 bases fitting TRBD1. CDR3 length equals 14 residues. Trimming removed 4 bases from V and 4 bases from J; junction bases left unmatched: 4. Germline V CDR1 and CDR2: SGHRS, YFSETQ. The sequenced CDR3 bases are TGCGCCAGCAGCCCTAGGACAGGGGCAGATACG. This translates into CASSPRTGADT. The CDR3 in its entirety is CASSPRTGADTQYF. The whole variable domain, remainder taken from reference TRBV5-1 and TRBJ2-3, is KAGVTQTPRYLIKTRGQQVTLSCSPISGHRSVSWYQQTPGQGLQFLFEYFSETQRNKGNFPGRFSGRQFSNSRSEMNVSTLELGDSALYLCASSPRTGADTQYFGPGTRLTVL.

This clone was seen repeatedly, ten times or more. The read ends 3 residues shy of where the CDR3 ends; the end is completed using the germline J gene. The chain joins TRBV30 to TRBJ2-7; TRBD2 matches 8 bases. CDR3 length: 13 residues. CDR1 and CDR2 (germline): GTSNPN, SVGIG (reference sequence). Unmatched junction bases numbered 4, after V lost 1 base and J lost 5 bases. The part of the CDR3 DNA that was read is TGTGCCTGGAGTGCAAGCGGGAGAAACGAG. Protein sequence: CAWSASGRNE. The CDR3 reads in full as CAWSASGRNEQYF.

Details on this clone: The read halts 3 residues ahead of the CDR3 end, with the missing end drawn from the germline J gene. The V and J genes are TRBV7-2 and TRBJ2-4, with D perhaps matching TRBD1 or TRBD2 (6 bases each). The CDR3 loop spans 14 amino acids. CDR1 SGHTA and CDR2 FQGNSA come from the germline V gene. CDR3 DNA, as far as it was read: TGTGCCAGCAGCTCCTTACAGGGAGGAGGGGGT. Translating it yields CASSSLQGGGG. The whole CDR3 reads CASSSLQGGGGQYF.

This clone occurred many times. Read data end 3 residues before the CDR3 end; the end is taken from the germline J gene. This chain links TRBV4-1 with TRBJ2-1, with 9 bases that match TRBD2. Germline-derived CDR1 and CDR2 are MGHRA and YSYEKL. The CDR3 sequence is 16 residues long. V lost 0 bases, J lost 4 bases, and 4 bases stayed unmatched. CDR3 bases read: TGCGCCAGCAGCCAAGATCGTACTAGCGGGTACAATGAG. This translates into CASSQDRTSGYNE. The full CDR3 protein is CASSQDRTSGYNEQFF.

This clone was observed at least ten times. The CDR3 end falls 3 residues outside the read, so it is completed with the germline J gene. The chain couples TRBV6-2 or TRBV6-3 to TRBJ2-1; 7 bases are shared with TRBD1. CDR3 length: 14 amino acids. J was trimmed by 4 bases and V by 6 bases; bases with no gene match: 6. Per the germline V gene, CDR1 is MNHEY and CDR2 is SVGEGT. CDR3: CASSTGDPYNEQFF. The covered CDR3 bases are TGTGCCAGCAGCACAGGGGACCCGTACAATGAG.

Ten or more counts support this clone. The read finishes 3 residues shy of the CDR3 end, and the germline J gene is used to complete it. The chain carries TRBV12-3 or TRBV12-4 and TRBJ2-5; no reliable D call. Trimming pared 4 bases from V and 2 bases from J, leaving 8 bases between. The CDR3 runs to 13 residues. CDR3 DNA, as far as it was read: TGTGCCAGCAGTTCTCAACAGCAAGAGACC. It yields the protein CASSSQQQET. The entire CDR3 protein is CASSSQQQETQYF.